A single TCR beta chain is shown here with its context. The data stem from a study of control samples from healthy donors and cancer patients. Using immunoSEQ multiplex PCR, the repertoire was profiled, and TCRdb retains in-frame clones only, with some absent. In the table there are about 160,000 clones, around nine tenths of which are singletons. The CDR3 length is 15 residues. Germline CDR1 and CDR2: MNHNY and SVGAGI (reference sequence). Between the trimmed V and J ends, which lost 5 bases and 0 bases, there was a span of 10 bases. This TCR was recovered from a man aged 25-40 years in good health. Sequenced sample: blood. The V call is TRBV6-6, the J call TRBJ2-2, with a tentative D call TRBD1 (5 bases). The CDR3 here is CASSPTGANTGELFF. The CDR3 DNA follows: TGTGCCAGCAGTCCAACAGGCGCGAACACCGGGGAGCTGTTTTTT.